This T cell receptor beta chain was recorded in a study of shared clonotypes between healthy human individuals. The overall study: Donors consisted of two women and three men between 18 and 49. For every donor, three CD4 naive, three CD4 memory, two CD8 naive and one CD8 memory plates were used.

Overall study findings and caveats: Unshared clonotypes carried lower generation probabilities than those common to all four donors.

In regard to this clone: Its target is unknown.

Germline CDR1 KGHSH, CDR2 LQKENI. This CDR3 has 13 residues. Trimming took off 6 bases at V and 1 base at J, with 10 bases between the two ends. Using immunoSEQ multiplex PCR, the repertoire was profiled, and TCRdb retains in-frame clones only, with some absent. The sample has about 670,000 clones; 72% are singletons. The split of CD4+ cells yielded CD45RA+ naive and CD45RA-negative memory subsets. The sequencing sample was made of memory CD4+ T cells sorted from blood. Indicated subset: CD45RA-negative fraction. V is TRBV18 and J is TRBJ2-7, with D tentatively TRBD1 or TRBD2 (5 bases each). The clonotype comes from a woman in her 30s in good health. This chain's CDR3 is CASSRDVSYEQYF. The CDR3 nucleotides read TGTGCCAGCTCTCGGGACGTATCCTACGAGCAGTACTTC. Together with reference TRBV18 and TRBJ2-7, the CDR3 gives the full variable domain: NAGVMQNPRHLVRRRGQEARLRCSPMKGHSHVYWYRQLPEEGLKFMVYLQKENIIDESGMPKERFSAEFPKEGPSILRIQQVVRGDSAAYFCASSRDVSYEQYFGPGTRLTVT.